The rows below give T cell receptor beta chains drawn from one sample of a study of T-cell reconstitution after alpha-beta-depleted transplantation in children. TCRdb redid the calling of the PCR reads with MiXCR, one entry per CDR3 protein. The sample holds about 300,000 distinct CDR3 sequences, around 7.3% seen once. Sequenced here: peripheral blood, sampled 360 days after TCRalphabeta/CD19-depleted stem cell transplant. Source of these receptors: a female patient aged 2-10 years who had a stem cell transplant for Fanconi anemia, so the T cells may come from the graft donor. The CDR3 runs from the conserved cysteine through the conserved F or W. A D gene is named only where the DNA matches it firmly. Expanded clones get a size class; other rows say once, few or many, or leave the size out.

V gene: TRBV7-9; D gene: -; J gene: TRBJ2-3; clone size: few; CDR3 DNA: TGTGCCAGCAGCTTGGGGGTCCTCACAGATACGCAGTATTTT; CDR3 protein: CASSLGVLTDTQYF
V gene: TRBV7-2; D gene: -; J gene: TRBJ1-5; clone size: many; CDR3 DNA: TGTGCCAGCAGCTTTGGGGGAAGGAGCAATCAGCCCCAGCATTTT; CDR3 protein: CASSFGGRSNQPQHF
V gene: TRBV20-1; D gene: TRBD1; J gene: TRBJ2-6; clone size: few; CDR3 DNA: TGCAGTGCTAGAGACCCTTCAAGGACAGGACTCCTCTCTGGGGCCAACGTCCTGACTTTC; CDR3 protein: CSARDPSRTGLLSGANVLTF
V gene: TRBV29-1; D gene: TRBD1; J gene: TRBJ2-4; clone size: many; CDR3 DNA: TGCAGCGTACCAGGACAGGACATTCAGTACTTC; CDR3 protein: CSVPGQDIQYF
V gene: TRBV28; D gene: -; J gene: TRBJ1-5; clone size: -; CDR3 DNA: TGTGCCAGCAGTTTAATCGCAGGCAATCAGCCCCAGCATTTT; CDR3 protein: CASSLIAGNQPQHF
V gene: TRBV20-1; D gene: TRBD2; J gene: TRBJ2-3; clone size: once; CDR3 DNA: TGCAGTGCTAGACCCCTAGCGGGAGGGCTGCCAGATACGCAGTATTTT; CDR3 protein: CSARPLAGGLPDTQYF
V gene: TRBV11-2; D gene: -; J gene: TRBJ2-7; clone size: -; CDR3 DNA: TGTGCCAGCAGCGATAACAGGGCCGGCGAGCAGTACTTC; CDR3 protein: CASSDNRAGEQYF
V gene: TRBV12-3/TRBV12-4; D gene: -; J gene: TRBJ1-1; clone size: many; CDR3 DNA: TGTGCCAGCAGTTTTGTTTGGAGGAACACTGAAGCTTTCTTT; CDR3 protein: CASSFVWRNTEAFF
V gene: TRBV19; D gene: -; J gene: TRBJ2-1; clone size: -; CDR3 DNA: TGTGCCAGTAGTAGGGGGGACGGACGAACGGAGCAGTTCTTC; CDR3 protein: CASSRGDGRTEQFF
V gene: TRBV7-2; D gene: -; J gene: TRBJ1-1; clone size: many; CDR3 DNA: TGTGCCAGCAGCTTAGAGGCGCGCCAGAACACTGAAGCTTTCTTT; CDR3 protein: CASSLEARQNTEAFF
V gene: TRBV7-9; D gene: -; J gene: TRBJ2-5; clone size: many; CDR3 DNA: TGTGCCGGCCAAGGGGAGTACCAAGAGACCCAGTACTTC; CDR3 protein: CAGQGEYQETQYF
V gene: TRBV4-2; D gene: TRBD2; J gene: TRBJ2-5; clone size: few; CDR3 DNA: TGTGCCAGCAGCCCTCACCCCCGTAGCGGGGGGGACCAAGAGACCCAGTACTTC; CDR3 protein: CASSPHPRSGGDQETQYF
V gene: TRBV10-2; D gene: -; J gene: TRBJ2-7; clone size: many; CDR3 DNA: TGCGCCAGCAGTGCCACTGGACCCTACGAGCAGTACTTC; CDR3 protein: CASSATGPYEQYF
V gene: TRBV11-2; D gene: -; J gene: TRBJ1-2; clone size: -; CDR3 DNA: TGTGCCAGCACCTCGACGGGGAGGGAAGATGGCTACACCTTC; CDR3 protein: CASTSTGREDGYTF
V gene: TRBV11-2; D gene: -; J gene: TRBJ2-7; clone size: -; CDR3 DNA: TGTGCCAGCAGCTTAGTTGCCAGGGGAGTTCTCAAGGGTTCCTACGAGCAGTACTTC; CDR3 protein: CASSLVARGVLKGSYEQYF
V gene: TRBV7-3; D gene: -; J gene: TRBJ1-1; clone size: many; CDR3 DNA: TGTGCCAGCAGCCTAAGCCTCAGAACTGAAGCTTTCTTT; CDR3 protein: CASSLSLRTEAFF
V gene: TRBV6-2/TRBV6-3; D gene: -; J gene: TRBJ2-5; clone size: many; CDR3 DNA: TGTGCCAGCAGTTACTCCGAGACCCAGTACTTC; CDR3 protein: CASSYSETQYF
V gene: TRBV20-1; D gene: TRBD2; J gene: TRBJ2-1; clone size: -; CDR3 DNA: TGCAGTGGAGAAGCGGGGGGGCCCTATGAGCAGTTCTTC; CDR3 protein: CSGEAGGPYEQFF
V gene: TRBV30; D gene: -; J gene: TRBJ1-3; clone size: many; CDR3 DNA: TGTGCCTGGGCCCCAGGAGGGGCTGGAAACACCATATATTTT; CDR3 protein: CAWAPGGAGNTIYF
V gene: TRBV29-1; D gene: -; J gene: TRBJ1-1; clone size: many; CDR3 DNA: TGCAGCGTCTCAAGACCGAACACTGAAGCTTTCTTT; CDR3 protein: CSVSRPNTEAFF
V gene: TRBV15; D gene: -; J gene: TRBJ2-1; clone size: medium-sized; CDR3 DNA: TGTGCCACCAGCAGAGTTTCCAATGAGCAGTTCTTC; CDR3 protein: CATSRVSNEQFF
V gene: TRBV12-3/TRBV12-4; D gene: TRBD2; J gene: TRBJ2-3; clone size: many; CDR3 DNA: TGTGCCAGCAGTCTAGCGGGGGGCACAAGCACAGATACGCAGTATTTT; CDR3 protein: CASSLAGGTSTDTQYF
V gene: TRBV7-9; D gene: -; J gene: TRBJ2-3; clone size: -; CDR3 DNA: TGTGCCAGCGTCAGGGACCCCACAGATACGCAGTATTTT; CDR3 protein: CASVRDPTDTQYF
V gene: TRBV20-1; D gene: -; J gene: TRBJ1-1; clone size: many; CDR3 DNA: TGCAGTGCTAGTCCCAATCAGGCCCCCCGCGAAGCTTTCTTT; CDR3 protein: CSASPNQAPREAFF
V gene: TRBV24-1; D gene: TRBD2; J gene: TRBJ2-1; clone size: few; CDR3 DNA: TGTGCCACCAGTGCAGCGGGGGGGTACTCCTACAATGAGCAGTTCTTC; CDR3 protein: CATSAAGGYSYNEQFF
V gene: TRBV20-1; D gene: -; J gene: TRBJ2-1; clone size: few; CDR3 DNA: TGCAGTGCTTCTAGGACCCCCTTGGACGATGAGCAGTTCTTC; CDR3 protein: CSASRTPLDDEQFF
V gene: TRBV10-3; D gene: -; J gene: TRBJ1-1; clone size: many; CDR3 DNA: TGTGCCATCAGTGCACTTAGGGGGATGGCTTTCTTT; CDR3 protein: CAISALRGMAFF
V gene: TRBV6-1; D gene: TRBD1; J gene: TRBJ1-1; clone size: few; CDR3 DNA: TGTGCCAGCGCTGCAGGGGGATTGAACACTGAAGCTTTCTTT; CDR3 protein: CASAAGGLNTEAFF
V gene: TRBV6-1; D gene: TRBD1; J gene: TRBJ2-1; clone size: many; CDR3 DNA: TGTGCCAGCAGGTCTGGACAGGGTAAGAATGAGCAGTTCTTC; CDR3 protein: CASRSGQGKNEQFF
V gene: TRBV6-2/TRBV6-3; D gene: -; J gene: TRBJ2-1; clone size: many; CDR3 DNA: TGTGCCAGCAGCGATACTTTACAGGGAAGGGATGAGCAGTTCTTC; CDR3 protein: CASSDTLQGRDEQFF
V gene: TRBV6-2/TRBV6-3; D gene: -; J gene: TRBJ1-1; clone size: many; CDR3 DNA: TGTGCCAGCAGTCGTTCGGGGGCGTTATTCTTCCTATCGTCGTCTGAAGCTTTCTTT; CDR3 protein: CASSRSGALFFLSSSEAFF
V gene: TRBV6-5; D gene: -; J gene: TRBJ2-7; clone size: many; CDR3 DNA: TGTGCCAGCACTTCTCCGCAGAACGCCTACGAGCAGTACTTC; CDR3 protein: CASTSPQNAYEQYF
V gene: TRBV15; D gene: -; J gene: TRBJ2-7; clone size: -; CDR3 DNA: TGTGCCACCAGCAGAGATAGTTTCCTAGTCAGCGAGCAGTACTTC; CDR3 protein: CATSRDSFLVSEQYF
V gene: TRBV4-3; D gene: -; J gene: TRBJ1-3; clone size: many; CDR3 DNA: TGCGCCAGCAGCCAAGATAGGTCGGAAGGAAACACCATATATTTT; CDR3 protein: CASSQDRSEGNTIYF
V gene: TRBV18; D gene: -; J gene: TRBJ1-5; clone size: many; CDR3 DNA: TGTGCCAGCTCCCTTAACCAGGGGTCCAATCAGCCCCAGCATTTT; CDR3 protein: CASSLNQGSNQPQHF
V gene: TRBV6-1; D gene: -; J gene: TRBJ1-5; clone size: -; CDR3 DNA: TGTGCCAGCAGATCCGTTGCGGGGATGGGTCAGCCCCAGCATTTT; CDR3 protein: CASRSVAGMGQPQHF
V gene: TRBV7-9; D gene: -; J gene: TRBJ1-1; clone size: many; CDR3 DNA: TGTGCCAGCAGCTCTCTTAGGAAACGAGTTGCCCCTGGTGCTTTCTTT; CDR3 protein: CASSSLRKRVAPGAFF
V gene: TRBV2; D gene: -; J gene: TRBJ1-6; clone size: many; CDR3 DNA: TGTGCCAGCAAAGGAGCGGGTGACCCCCTCCACTTT; CDR3 protein: CASKGAGDPLHF
V gene: TRBV30; D gene: -; J gene: TRBJ1-1; clone size: -; CDR3 DNA: TGTGCCTGGAAGAGGCAGGGTGAGAACACTGAAGCTTTCTTT; CDR3 protein: CAWKRQGENTEAFF
V gene: TRBV6-4; D gene: TRBD1; J gene: TRBJ2-1; clone size: many; CDR3 DNA: TGTGCCAGCAGCCGGGACAGGGACCTCAATGAGCAGTTCTTC; CDR3 protein: CASSRDRDLNEQFF
V gene: TRBV3-1; D gene: TRBD2; J gene: TRBJ2-7; clone size: many; CDR3 DNA: TGTGCCAGCAGCCCTAGCGGGAGGGCCTACGAGCAGTACTTC; CDR3 protein: CASSPSGRAYEQYF
V gene: TRBV7-8; D gene: -; J gene: TRBJ1-1; clone size: -; CDR3 DNA: TGTGCCAGCATGCAGGGCAACGCGAGGCGGCCGAACACTGAAGCTTTCTTT; CDR3 protein: CASMQGNARRPNTEAFF
V gene: TRBV3-1; D gene: TRBD2; J gene: TRBJ2-1; clone size: -; CDR3 DNA: TGTGCCTGCACCCAAGTTCGACTAGCGGGAGCCTACAATGAGCAGTTCTTC; CDR3 protein: CACTQVRLAGAYNEQFF
V gene: TRBV7-9; D gene: -; J gene: TRBJ1-2; clone size: many; CDR3 DNA: TGTGCCAGCAGCTTAGTTGGCGTCTCTAACTATGGCTACACCTTC; CDR3 protein: CASSLVGVSNYGYTF
V gene: TRBV3-1; D gene: TRBD1; J gene: TRBJ2-7; clone size: many; CDR3 DNA: TGTGCCAGCAGCCGGGTAACCGGGACAGTTTCCTACGAGCAGTACTTC; CDR3 protein: CASSRVTGTVSYEQYF
V gene: TRBV7-2; D gene: -; J gene: TRBJ2-3; clone size: -; CDR3 DNA: TGTGCCAGCAGCTTAGCGCGACACACATTAGATACGCAGTATTTT; CDR3 protein: CASSLARHTLDTQYF
V gene: TRBV12-3/TRBV12-4; D gene: TRBD2; J gene: TRBJ2-2; clone size: -; CDR3 DNA: TGTGCCAGCAGTTTAGAGACTAGCGGGAGTTACACCGGGGAGCTGTTTTTT; CDR3 protein: CASSLETSGSYTGELFF
V gene: TRBV20-1; D gene: TRBD2; J gene: TRBJ2-7; clone size: many; CDR3 DNA: TGCAGTGCCCTCATGACTAGCATGGGGTACGAGCAGTACTTC; CDR3 protein: CSALMTSMGYEQYF